This is a list of T cell receptor beta chains from one sample in a study of T cell changes during pregnancy in multiple sclerosis. TCRdb's copy holds only in-frame clones and misses some; the assay was immunoSEQ multiplex PCR. The table lists approximately 46,000 clones, around 87% of them singletons. Sequencing used peripheral blood, obtained after pregnancy. All receptors come from a female donor in good health, enrolled as a control in a pregnancy study. Both conserved end residues are part of each CDR3. Not all rows give a size; the values are once, few, many and, for expanded clones, a class.

J	V	size	CDR3
TRBJ1-5	TRBV4-1	few	CASSQDRASGISNQPQHF
TRBJ2-3	TRBV23-1	-	CASSHPPREKGALGTDTQYF
TRBJ2-1	TRBV30	-	CAWKAGQTTGNEQFF
TRBJ2-3	TRBV4-3	-	CASSQDLAGGPDTQYF
TRBJ1-1	TRBV9	few	CASSVVGGGNTEAFF
TRBJ1-1	TRBV28	-	CGHFGTANTEAFF
TRBJ2-3	TRBV5-1	-	CASSLASGSTDTQYF
TRBJ2-5	TRBV7-7	-	CASSYPEVAGGSETQYF
TRBJ2-2	TRBV28	-	CAVEQGSFSGELFF
TRBJ2-1	TRBV7-2	-	CASIKAGGHNEQFF
TRBJ2-5	TRBV7-3	-	CASSLSSSGGAAKTQYF
TRBJ2-1	TRBV5-6	-	CASSLGYLGGRMEQFF
TRBJ2-3	TRBV6-5	-	CASSARGDGLDTQYF
TRBJ1-5	TRBV6-4	-	CASSEGAGEKPQHF
TRBJ1-4	TRBV19	-	CARGDRESMKKLFF
TRBJ1-2	TRBV5-4	-	CASSRTGGPYGYTF
TRBJ2-7	TRBV7-9	-	CASSNTPGQSYEQYF
TRBJ1-1	TRBV5-4	-	CASSFLGQAPTEAFF
TRBJ2-7	TRBV7-2	-	CASSLPVLVGRDEQYF
TRBJ1-1	TRBV7-3	few	CASSLLGGTEAFF
TRBJ2-7	TRBV14	-	CASSQDLVPRTSGYYEQYF
TRBJ2-7	TRBV7-8	-	CASSLVADSSYEQYF
TRBJ2-7	TRBV19	-	CASSTSGTSRWEQYF
TRBJ1-1	TRBV9	-	CASGGRGVVGFF
TRBJ2-5	TRBV6-1	-	CAGSDRGEETQYF
TRBJ2-7	TRBV19	-	CASSTSGSLDEQYF
TRBJ1-5	TRBV7-2	-	CASSLRQGNQPQHF
TRBJ2-1	TRBV27	-	CATRLGWGREQFF
TRBJ2-2	TRBV9	-	CASSVGKFTGELFF
TRBJ2-2	TRBV10-3	-	CAVLPGLAGVGGELFF
TRBJ2-1	TRBV6-4	-	CASSSDGTSGNNEQFF
TRBJ2-1	TRBV28	once	CASSLGGRSNEQFF
TRBJ2-2	TRBV19	-	CASTDLTKHTGELFF
TRBJ2-1	TRBV7-3	-	CASSPVGLAGASNEQFF
TRBJ2-5	TRBV7-7	-	CASSRAGVQETQYF
TRBJ2-5	TRBV29-1	-	CSVDWGRGETQYF
TRBJ2-3	TRBV19	-	CASSGTGAADTQYF
TRBJ2-7	TRBV18	-	CASSKDRVSYEQYF
TRBJ1-2	TRBV5-6	-	CASRRANYGYTF